This record looks at one T cell receptor beta chain sequence and its context. Other DNA sequences in the sample encode the same CDR3. CDR1 is KGHSH and CDR2 is LQKENI in the germline V gene. V was clipped by 3 bases and J by 5 bases, with 10 bases between them. This CDR3 has 13 residues. The data belong to a study of blood T cell repertoires in COVID-19. Study as a whole: The United States, Italy and Spain supplied acute and convalescent COVID-19 samples. PBMCs, B-cell-depleted T cells, or T cells provided the cDNA or gDNA that made up the material.

Authors' processing steps: Estimation of nucleated cell counts was performed using reference gene primer amplification. Data came from immunoSEQ multiplex PCR; TCRdb stores just in-frame clones and leaves some out. V, J and clone size derive from that table, while D and trimming were established from the DNA sequence. The sample holds 85,000 to 120,000 clones; about 83% are singletons and the top ten take more than 9%. The origin of this receptor is a man aged 40-49 years with active or convalescent COVID-19. This chain links TRBV18 with TRBJ2-5; D possibly corresponds to TRBD1 (6 bases). Sequenced input: peripheral blood. In nucleotides, the CDR3 is TGTGCCAGCTCACCGGGGGCCCAGGAGACCCAGTACTTC. Protein: CASSPGAQETQYF.